The 20 T cell receptor beta chains below all came from one sample that was sequenced in a study of T cell responses to AZD1222 COVID-19 vaccine. Sequencing was performed with immunoSEQ multiplex PCR; in TCRdb, only in-frame clones are kept and a portion is missing. The sample records approximately 60,000 clones, around 86% being singletons. Specimen: peripheral blood, collected on day 0 of AZD1222 vaccination. These receptors all stem from an adult in good health.

The chain links TRBV7-2 to TRBJ2-5; D unresolved. Per the germline V gene, CDR1 is SGHTA and CDR2 is FQGNSA. V was clipped by 5 bases and J by 4 bases, with 11 bases between them. This CDR3 spans 13 amino acids. CDR3 sequence: CASSMIWGETQYF. The CDR3 DNA reads TGTGCCAGCAGCATGATCTGGGGAGAGACCCAGTACTTC.

V and J are TRBV29-1 and TRBJ2-1; D gene ambiguous. The germline V and J ends were trimmed by 2 bases and 6 bases, with 8 bases remaining between them. Germline-derived CDR1 and CDR2 are SQVTM and ANQGSEA. The CDR3 is 12 amino acids. CDR3 bases: TGCAGCGTTGAAAGGCAACTCAATGAGCAGTTCTTC. Its translation: CSVERQLNEQFF.

This chain links TRBV3-1 (or the pseudogene TRBV3-2) with TRBJ2-2, with D possibly TRBD2 on 6 matching bases. V lost 4 bases to trimming and J lost 3 bases, with 9 bases between them. Germline CDR1 LGHDT, CDR2 YNNKEL (reference sequence). The CDR3 length is 14 residues. The CDR3 DNA reads as TGTGCCAGCAGCCCGGGGGAGTACACCGGGGAGCTGTTTTTT. This encodes CASSPGEYTGELFF.

The V call is TRBV3-1 (or the pseudogene TRBV3-2), the J call TRBJ2-7; D gene unclear. Trimming took 2 bases from V and 3 from J, leaving 14 bases between them. Germline CDR1 reads LGHDT; CDR2 reads YNNKEL (reference sequence). The CDR3 runs 15 residues. CDR3 loop: CASSQSEVVSYEQYF. Written as DNA, the CDR3 is TGTGCCAGCAGCCAAAGCGAAGTTGTAAGCTACGAGCAGTACTTC.

The genes are TRBV11-2 and TRBJ1-3; no clear D gene. The length of the CDR3 is 16 residues. V lost 1 base and J 0 bases, leaving 10 bases between the germline ends. Germline CDR1 reads SGHAT; CDR2 reads FQNNGV. CDR3: CASSLAAGNSGNTIYF. The CDR3 DNA sequence: TGTGCCAGCAGCTTAGCGGCAGGCAACTCTGGAAACACCATATATTTT.

This clone was counted once. The J gene is TRBJ1-6, the V gene TRBV7-2, with no clear D. Germline V gene data show CDR1 as SGHTA and CDR2 as FQGNSA. Trimming stripped 7 bases from V and 14 bases from J, with 12 bases between. This CDR3 spans 11 amino acids. CDR3 protein: CASTSFKSLHF. The DNA of the CDR3 is TGTGCCAGCACCTCATTCAAGTCCCTCCACTTT.

V and J are TRBV19 and TRBJ2-1; D is uncertain. The germline CDR1 and CDR2 sequences are LNHDA and SQIVND (reference sequence). CDR3 size: 12 residues. V lost 3 bases and J lost 7, with 7 bases in between. CDR3 in amino acids: CASSIIWNEQFF. In nucleotides, the CDR3 is TGTGCCAGTAGTATTATATGGAATGAGCAGTTCTTC.

The chain employs TRBV6-5 and TRBJ1-2; maybe TRBD1 (5 bases). The germline CDR1 and CDR2 sequences are MNHEY and SVGAGI. V gave up 4 bases and J gave up 7 bases, with 16 bases separating them. The length of the CDR3 is 14 residues. The CDR3 nucleotides are TGTGCCAGCAGTTCCGCCCTGGCAGGGTTTGGCTACACCTTC. This translates into CASSSALAGFGYTF.

The rearrangement links TRBV5-1 to TRBJ1-1; the D gene is possibly TRBD1 (5 bases). Trimming took off 5 bases at V and 1 base at J, with 15 bases between the two ends. The CDR3 has 15 amino acids. Germline CDR1 is SGHRS and CDR2 is YFSETQ. CDR3 nucleotide sequence: TGCGCCAGCAGACAGAGGACATCGGGGAACACTGAAGCTTTCTTT. This sequence encodes CASRQRTSGNTEAFF.

The sample holds a few counts of this clone. The chain is built from TRBV6-5 and TRBJ1-4; TRBD1 aligns across 8 bases. The CDR3 length is 15 residues. CDR1 and CDR2 (germline): MNHEY, SVGAGI. V was pared by 7 bases and J by 1 base, with 5 bases of the junction left unmatched. The CDR3 nucleotides read TGTGCCAGCACCTGGACAGGGCTAACTAATGAAAAACTGTTTTTT. It translates to CASTWTGLTNEKLFF.

V and J are TRBV6-5 and TRBJ1-3, with D perhaps TRBD1 (5 bases). CDR3 length: 16 residues. Trimming shortened V by 0 bases and J by 4 bases, and 13 bases separated the two germline ends. Germline CDR1 and CDR2: MNHEY and SVGAGI. DNA of the CDR3: TGTGCCAGCAGTTACTCCCGTCCGGGGCCCGGAAACACCATATATTTT. Its protein is CASSYSRPGPGNTIYF.

The genes are TRBV2 and TRBJ2-1, with TRBD2 identical over 15 bases. This CDR3 is 14 amino acids long. V trimming: 8 bases; J trimming: 7 bases; junction bases outside the gene matches: 3. Germline V gene lookup returns CDR1 SNHLY and CDR2 FYNNEI. The CDR3 DNA is TGTGCCAGCCTCGGACTAGCGGGAGGGAATGAGCAGTTCTTC. This gives the protein CASLGLAGGNEQFF.

The chain carries TRBV7-2 and TRBJ1-4; D is uncertain. The CDR3 length is 15 residues. V lost 1 base and J lost 0, with 6 bases in between. Germline V gives CDR1 SGHTA, CDR2 FQGNSA. The CDR3 bases are TGTGCCAGCAGCTTAGTTGGGACAACTAATGAAAAACTGTTTTTT. Its protein product is CASSLVGTTNEKLFF.

The chain carries TRBV28 and TRBJ2-7; the D is unclear. This CDR3 has 11 residues. CDR1 is MDHEN, CDR2 SYDVKM, per germline. V was pared by 4 bases and J by 5 bases, with 6 bases between. CDR3 in DNA: TGTGCCAGCAGTTCCCACGACGAGCAGTACTTC. Protein product: CASSSHDEQYF.

This rearrangement joins TRBV10-3 to TRBJ1-4; possible D gene TRBD1, 5 bases. CDR3 length equals 15 residues. CDR1 ENHRY and CDR2 SYGVKD come from the germline V gene. The ends were cut back, 11 bases at V and 7 bases at J, with 23 bases in the middle. CDR3 coding DNA: TGTGCCGTGTCGACGAGAGGGGAGGTTGGTGAAAAACTGTTTTTT. It is translated as CAVSTRGEVGEKLFF.

About this clone: Within the sample, other DNA sequences also encode this same CDR3. V is TRBV9 and J is TRBJ1-2; TRBD1 aligns across 9 bases. This CDR3 has 14 residues. Germline loops: CDR1 SGDLS, CDR2 YYNGEE. V was clipped by 4 bases and J by 3 bases; unmatched bases: 4. In DNA form, the CDR3 reads TGTGCCAGCAGCCCACAGGGGGCGGACTATGGCTACACCTTC. Translated, it gives CASSPQGADYGYTF.

The chain combines TRBV7-6 with TRBJ2-1; 10 bases map to TRBD1. V gave up 2 bases and J gave up 4 bases; unmatched junction bases: 11. Germline V gene lookup returns CDR1 SGHVS and CDR2 FNYEAQ. The CDR3 loop spans 18 amino acids. In nucleotides, the CDR3 is TGTGCCAGCAGCTTACCCCCGGGACAGGGGACGGGGTACAATGAGCAGTTCTTC. Protein product: CASSLPPGQGTGYNEQFF. The entire variable domain, with the rest obtained from reference TRBV7-6 and TRBJ2-1, is as follows: GAGVSQSPRYKVTKRGQDVALRCDPISGHVSLYWYRQALGQGPEFLTYFNYEAQQDKSGLPNDRFSAERPEGSISTLTIQRTEQRDSAMYRCASSLPPGQGTGYNEQFFGPGTRLTVL.

The chain employs TRBV9 and TRBJ1-3; TRBD1 aligns across 10 bases. Germline loops: CDR1 SGDLS, CDR2 YYNGEE. This CDR3 comprises 16 residues. Trimming at V came to 0 bases and at J to 1 base, leaving 1 base not matched to a gene. The CDR3 DNA follows: TGTGCCAGCAGCGTAGTGGGACAGGGGTCTGGAAACACCATATATTTT. Amino acids: CASSVVGQGSGNTIYF.

The chain couples TRBV14 to TRBJ2-7; 8 nucleotides align to TRBD2. Germline loops: CDR1 SGHDN, CDR2 FVKESK. V gave up 2 bases and J gave up 3 bases; unmatched junction bases: 0. The CDR3 is 13 residues long. This chain's CDR3 is CASSQLAGYEQYF. The CDR3 DNA follows: TGTGCCAGCAGCCAACTAGCGGGCTACGAGCAGTACTTC.

This clone turned up a few times. The V and J genes are TRBV19 and TRBJ2-7; 12 bases map to TRBD1. The CDR3 sequence is 15 residues long. Germline V gene sequence: CDR1 LNHDA, CDR2 SQIVND (reference sequence). The V segment lost 7 bases and the J segment 4 bases; nucleotides outside the gene matches: 8. The CDR3 DNA sequence: TGTGCCAGTACCCCGGGACAGGGGGCAGGGTACGAGCAGTACTTC. Translation: CASTPGQGAGYEQYF.